A selection of T cell receptor beta chains follows, all from one sample in a study of T cell changes during pregnancy in multiple sclerosis. This table comes from immunoSEQ multiplex PCR, and its TCRdb copy is limited to in-frame clones, with some not included. The sample holds tens of thousands of clones, approximately 94% seen once. The source material was CD4+ T cells from peripheral blood mononuclear cells, sampled before pregnancy. The receptors here all came from a female donor with multiple sclerosis, enrolled in a pregnancy study. CDR3s include the opening cysteine and the closing phenylalanine or tryptophan. The order of the fields is J gene, D gene, clone size, V gene, CDR3 protein, CDR3 DNA. The D gene is left open where the match is weak. The size field is filled for only some rows; it gives once, few, many or a size class.

TRBJ2-5 | TRBD2 | - | TRBV7-2 | CASSLAAGRGETQYF | TGTGCCAGCAGCTTAGCGGCAGGGAGGGGAGAGACCCAGTACTTC
TRBJ2-5 | - | - | TRBV4-2 | CASSQALAFGSGETQYF | TGTGCCAGCAGCCAGGCCTTAGCCTTTGGATCGGGGGAGACCCAGTACTTC
TRBJ2-4 | TRBD1 | - | TRBV7-2 | CASRYQGVGAKNIQYF | TGTGCCAGCAGATATCAGGGGGTCGGAGCCAAAAACATTCAGTACTTC
TRBJ1-1 | - | - | TRBV5-1 | CASSLEAGPRGTEAFF | TGCGCCAGCAGCTTGGAGGCAGGGCCTAGGGGCACTGAAGCTTTCTTT
TRBJ2-1 | TRBD1 | - | TRBV5-1 | CASSDRDRGYNEQFF | TGCGCCAGCAGCGACCGGGACAGGGGCTACAATGAGCAGTTCTTC
TRBJ2-7 | - | - | TRBV7-8 | CASSLGRISYEQYF | TGTGCCAGCAGCTTAGGGAGGATCTCCTACGAGCAGTACTTC
TRBJ2-3 | TRBD1 | - | TRBV13 | CASSSWTGSTTDTQYF | TGTGCCAGCAGCTCTTGGACAGGGTCCACTACAGATACGCAGTATTTT
TRBJ2-2 | - | - | TRBV30 | CAWGRKGTNTGELFF | TGTGCCTGGGGGCGCAAAGGAACGAACACCGGGGAGCTGTTTTTT
TRBJ1-2 | - | - | TRBV5-6 | CASSSGDTNYGYTF | TGTGCCAGCAGCTCGGGGGATACTAACTATGGCTACACCTTC
TRBJ2-7 | - | - | TRBV19 | CASSIRQAEGQYF | TGTGCCAGTAGTATACGGCAGGCAGAAGGGCAGTACTTC
TRBJ1-4 | TRBD1 | - | TRBV10-3 | CAIRGTGENEKLFF | TGTGCCATCAGGGGGACAGGAGAAAATGAAAAACTGTTTTTT
TRBJ2-3 | TRBD2 | - | TRBV7-9 | CASSQAATSGVTQYF | TGTGCCAGCAGCCAGGCAGCGACTAGCGGCGTCACGCAGTATTTT
TRBJ1-3 | - | - | TRBV9 | CASSVSGLPSGNTIYF | TGTGCCAGCAGCGTATCCGGTTTACCCTCTGGAAACACCATATATTTT
TRBJ1-1 | - | once | TRBV18 | CASSPKGDRNTEAFF | TGTGCCAGCTCACCAAAAGGGGATCGGAACACTGAAGCTTTCTTT
TRBJ2-7 | - | - | TRBV4-1 | CASSLSRTAYEQYF | TGCGCCAGCAGCCTCTCTCGCACAGCCTACGAGCAGTACTTC
TRBJ2-1 | - | - | TRBV13 | CASSLVLQGILFF | TGTGCCAGCAGCTTAGTATTGCAGGGGATCCTGTTCTTC
TRBJ1-4 | - | - | TRBV27 | CASSLQQGFYEKLFF | TGTGCCAGCAGCCTACAACAGGGATTTTATGAAAAACTGTTTTTT
TRBJ2-2 | - | once | TRBV19 | CASSISPQPTGELFF | TGTGCCAGTAGCATCTCACCACAGCCCACCGGGGAGCTGTTTTTT
TRBJ1-2 | - | - | TRBV5-6 | CASTYGQNYGYTF | TGTGCCAGCACCTATGGACAGAACTATGGCTACACCTTC
TRBJ2-1 | TRBD2 | - | TRBV7-3 | CASSLTAVAGPYNEQFF | TGTGCCAGCAGCTTAACGGCGGTAGCGGGACCCTACAATGAGCAGTTCTTC
TRBJ2-1 | - | - | TRBV9 | CASSGGRGGSGLGGEQFF | TGTGCCAGCAGCGGGGGGCGGGGCGGGAGCGGTTTGGGTGGTGAGCAGTTCTTC
TRBJ1-2 | - | - | TRBV19 | CASSMRSNYGYTF | TGTGCCAGTAGTATGAGGAGTAACTATGGCTACACCTTC
TRBJ2-5 | - | - | TRBV5-1 | CASSLAINRHQETQYF | TGCGCCAGCAGCTTGGCAATAAACAGGCACCAAGAGACCCAGTACTTC
TRBJ1-5 | - | - | TRBV7-4 | CASRDSGGNQPQHF | TGTGCCAGCCGAGACTCGGGGGGAAATCAGCCCCAGCATTTT
TRBJ1-6 | - | - | TRBV6-5 | CASSYAPGAVSPLHF | TGTGCCAGCAGTTACGCTCCTGGGGCTGTTTCACCCCTCCACTTT
TRBJ1-1 | - | - | TRBV5-1 | CASSLVQSPTEAFF | TGCGCCAGCAGCTTGGTTCAAAGCCCCACTGAAGCTTTCTTT
TRBJ2-2 | - | once | TRBV5-1 | CASSLVPGRTGELFF | TGCGCCAGCAGCTTGGTGCCAGGGCGCACCGGGGAGCTGTTTTTT
TRBJ1-5 | - | - | TRBV4-1 | CASSQGSGSNQPQHF | TGCGCCAGCAGCCAAGGGAGTGGGAGCAATCAGCCCCAGCATTTT
TRBJ2-2 | - | - | TRBV4-1 | CASSQALLLEPNGELFF | TGCGCCAGCAGCCAAGCCCTCTTACTAGAACCCAACGGGGAGCTGTTTTTT
TRBJ2-7 | TRBD1 | - | TRBV6-4 | CALSQGNHEQYF | TGTGCCCTATCACAGGGGAACCACGAGCAGTACTTC
TRBJ2-7 | - | - | TRBV14 | CASSQEGQLPSSYEQYF | TGTGCCAGCAGCCAAGAGGGACAACTCCCTTCATCCTACGAGCAGTACTTC
TRBJ2-2 | - | - | TRBV4-1 | CASSFREFTGELFF | TGCGCCAGCAGCTTCCGGGAGTTCACCGGGGAGCTGTTTTTT
TRBJ1-2 | - | - | TRBV5-1 | CASSLFGGSVDGYTF | TGCGCCAGCAGCTTGTTCGGGGGTTCTGTGGATGGCTACACCTTC
TRBJ2-2 | TRBD1 | - | TRBV7-6 | CASSTRGQGGELFF | TGTGCCAGCAGCACCAGGGGGCAGGGCGGGGAGCTGTTTTTT
TRBJ2-2 | - | - | TRBV11-2 | CASSLNPGAGELFF | TGTGCCAGCAGCTTAAATCCGGGAGCGGGGGAGCTGTTTTTT
TRBJ2-3 | TRBD1 | - | TRBV10-3 | CAIRFGQGSADTQYF | TGTGCCATCAGATTCGGACAGGGCTCGGCAGATACGCAGTATTTT